This TCR beta chain was profiled in a study of blood T cells in healthy people across ages. A sample-barcoded 5' primer and a J-beta primer mix were used in a second PCR of about 7 to 12 cycles. Each CDR3 protein is one row after TCRdb ran MiXCR on the 5' RACE reads. The table records over 1,500,000 distinct CDR3 sequences, around 50% of them present only once. The CDR3 is 15 amino acids. Germline lookup yields CDR1 SGHRS and CDR2 YFSETQ. The J segment lost 2 bases and the V segment lost 4 bases, leaving 6 bases of the junction unmatched. The chain carries TRBV5-1 and TRBJ2-3; 8 bases are a match to TRBD2. Sequencing input: blood. The receptor comes from a middle-aged woman in good health. The CDR3 sequence: CASSESGGFTDTQYF. DNA of the CDR3: TGCGCCAGCAGCGAAAGCGGGGGCTTCACAGATACGCAGTATTTT.